Each of the 3 T cell receptor beta chains below was sequenced from the same sample in a study of shared clonotypes between healthy human individuals. Sequenced by immunoSEQ multiplex PCR; TCRdb stores in-frame clones only, minus some. Altogether roughly 2 million clones are present, just under 95% being singletons, with the ten largest covering roughly 1%. CD45RO-negative, CCR7-selected cells formed the naive CD8 fraction, which excluded terminally differentiated effector memory CD45RA+ cells. Sequencing used naive CD8+ T cells sorted from blood. The source is a man aged 18 to 35 in good health.

The chain is built from TRBV21-1 and TRBJ1-2. TRBV21-1 constitutes a pseudogene. The CDR3 is made up of 16 amino acids. DNA for the CDR3: TGTGCCAGCAGCAAAGCGCTAGAGGGAATGAGCTATGGCTACACCTTC. It yields the protein CASSKALEGMSYGYTF.

The chain links TRBV7-2 to TRBJ1-2; a weak D match, TRBD1 (5 bases). The CDR3 is made up of 16 amino acids. V lost 4 bases and J 6 bases, leaving 21 bases between the germline ends. Germline loops: CDR1 SGHTA, CDR2 FQGNSA. CDR3 loop: CASSSPQEDIPHGYTF. In DNA, the CDR3 is TGTGCCAGCAGCTCCCCCCAAGAGGACATCCCCCATGGCTACACCTTC.

The chain has TRBV10-3 and TRBJ1-2; no reliable D call. V lost 4 bases and J lost 4, with 10 bases in between. This CDR3 is 13 amino acids long. Looked up from germline, CDR1 is ENHRY and CDR2 is SYGVKD. CDR3 in DNA: TGTGCCATCAGTGCTGAAGACTTCTATGGCTACACCTTC. This sequence encodes CAISAEDFYGYTF.